Given below is one T cell receptor beta chain in context. The antigen remains unidentified. Germline and junction disagree at one end, which may indicate a read error. These data originate in a study of T cell responses to AZD1222 COVID-19 vaccine. Broader study findings: Reports say nearly half of spike-specific TCRs go after unmutated variant regions. All repertoire sampling was performed exclusively after the peak T cell response.

Clones were sequenced by immunoSEQ multiplex PCR, and TCRdb holds only the in-frame ones, with some missing. This sample has tens of thousands of clones, with 65% to 85% found just once. The CDR3 is 15 amino acids. Germline lookup yields CDR1 SGHDT and CDR2 YYEEEE. The chain links TRBV5-6 to TRBJ2-7; 9 nucleotides align to TRBD1. The starting material was peripheral blood, obtained on day 0 of AZD1222 vaccination. The sequence was collected from an adult in good health. This CDR3 reads CASSFYDRDRVGMHF. As DNA, the CDR3 is TGTGCCAGCAGCTTTTACGACAGGGACAGGGTCGGAATGCACTTC.